Listed below are T cell receptor beta chains from one sample, sequenced in a study of shared clonotypes between healthy human individuals. Data came from immunoSEQ multiplex PCR; TCRdb stores just in-frame clones and leaves some out. Among around 1 million clones listed, approximately 76% were seen once. The specimen sequenced was memory CD4+ T cells sorted from blood. These receptors originate from a man aged 18 to 30 in good health. The CDR3 runs from the conserved cysteine through the conserved F or W.

V gene: TRBV5-1; J gene: TRBJ1-4; CDR3 protein: CASSSGPSGTTNEKLFF
V gene: TRBV6-6; J gene: TRBJ1-2; CDR3 protein: CASSPRDGGGYTF
V gene: TRBV5-1; J gene: TRBJ1-2; CDR3 protein: CASSSPGGYGYTF
V gene: TRBV6-1; J gene: TRBJ2-7; CDR3 protein: CASRQQGLSYEQYF
V gene: TRBV5-4; J gene: TRBJ2-7; CDR3 protein: CASSYEPSGKYEQYF
V gene: TRBV7-2; J gene: .; CDR3 protein: CASSLRLAANSYEQYF
V gene: TRBV27; J gene: TRBJ1-5; CDR3 protein: CASSLSAQGAYGSNQPQHF
V gene: TRBV6-5; J gene: TRBJ2-3; CDR3 protein: CASSSGRSTDTQYF
V gene: TRBV14; J gene: TRBJ1-2; CDR3 protein: CASSLGLGDGIYGYTF
V gene: TRBV19; J gene: TRBJ2-7; CDR3 protein: CASTLRQGSYEQYF
V gene: TRBV2; J gene: TRBJ1-1; CDR3 protein: CASSEAVAGPLEAFF
V gene: TRBV30; J gene: TRBJ2-1; CDR3 protein: CAWNRGGGFYNEQFF
V gene: TRBV29-1; J gene: TRBJ2-5; CDR3 protein: CSVEEVGRTQYF
V gene: TRBV7-8; J gene: TRBJ1-1; CDR3 protein: CASSPRAGFTEAFF
V gene: TRBV5-6; J gene: TRBJ1-1; CDR3 protein: CASSPGGVPDLLKNTEAFF
V gene: TRBV30; J gene: TRBJ1-4; CDR3 protein: CAWSEGAGNEKLFF
V gene: TRBV30; J gene: TRBJ2-1; CDR3 protein: CAWSTLDGYNEQFF
V gene: TRBV19; J gene: TRBJ2-7; CDR3 protein: CASSVGGSYEQYF
V gene: TRBV4-3; J gene: TRBJ2-7; CDR3 protein: CASSQEWTGVLGEQYF
V gene: TRBV5-1; J gene: TRBJ2-1; CDR3 protein: CASSPGRGGDEQFF
V gene: TRBV29-1; J gene: TRBJ1-6; CDR3 protein: CSVRTENSPLHF
V gene: TRBV27; J gene: TRBJ1-1; CDR3 protein: CASRFSVGSEAFF
V gene: TRBV29-1; J gene: TRBJ2-1; CDR3 protein: CSVGGRGSYNEQFF